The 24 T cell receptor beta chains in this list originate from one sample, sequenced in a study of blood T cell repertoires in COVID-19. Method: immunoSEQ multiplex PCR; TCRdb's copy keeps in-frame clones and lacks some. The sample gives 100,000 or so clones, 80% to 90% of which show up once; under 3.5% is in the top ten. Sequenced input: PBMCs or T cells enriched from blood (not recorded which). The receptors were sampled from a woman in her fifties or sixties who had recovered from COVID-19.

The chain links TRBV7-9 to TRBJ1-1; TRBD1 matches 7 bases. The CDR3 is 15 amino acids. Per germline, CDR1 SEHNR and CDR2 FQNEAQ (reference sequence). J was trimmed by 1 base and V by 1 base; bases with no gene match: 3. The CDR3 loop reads CASSLDGTANTEAFF. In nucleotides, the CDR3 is TGTGCCAGCAGCTTAGATGGGACAGCGAACACTGAAGCTTTCTTT.

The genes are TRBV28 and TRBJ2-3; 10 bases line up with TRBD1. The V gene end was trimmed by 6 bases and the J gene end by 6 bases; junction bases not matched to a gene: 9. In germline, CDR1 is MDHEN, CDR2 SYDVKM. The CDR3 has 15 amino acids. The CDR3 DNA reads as TGTGCCAGCAGCGGCTCGGGACAGGGGCGGGATACGCAGTATTTT. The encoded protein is CASSGSGQGRDTQYF.

Here the CDR3 DNA reads TGTGCCAGCAGCCCCACTTTGGGGCGGAGTAAGGCTTTCTTT. Its translation is CASSPTLGRSKAFF. The chain joins TRBV7-9 to TRBJ1-1, with D tentatively TRBD1 (5 bases). Germline lookup yields CDR1 SEHNR and CDR2 FQNEAQ (reference sequence). Trimming stripped 5 bases from V and 11 bases from J, with 21 bases between. The CDR3 spans 14 residues.

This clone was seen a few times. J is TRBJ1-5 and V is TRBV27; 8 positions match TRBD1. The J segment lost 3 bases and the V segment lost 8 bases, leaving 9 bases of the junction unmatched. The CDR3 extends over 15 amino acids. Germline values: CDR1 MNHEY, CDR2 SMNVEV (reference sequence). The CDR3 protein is CASETEDRANQPQHF. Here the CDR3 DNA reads TGTGCCAGCGAAACCGAGGACAGGGCCAATCAGCCCCAGCATTTT.

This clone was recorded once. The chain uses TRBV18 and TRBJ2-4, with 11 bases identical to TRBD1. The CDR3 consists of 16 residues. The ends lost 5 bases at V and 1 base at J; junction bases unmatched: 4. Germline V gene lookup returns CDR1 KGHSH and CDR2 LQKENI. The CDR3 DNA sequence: TGTGCCAGCTCAAAGGGACAGGGGGTGGCCAAAAACATTCAGTACTTC. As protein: CASSKGQGVAKNIQYF.

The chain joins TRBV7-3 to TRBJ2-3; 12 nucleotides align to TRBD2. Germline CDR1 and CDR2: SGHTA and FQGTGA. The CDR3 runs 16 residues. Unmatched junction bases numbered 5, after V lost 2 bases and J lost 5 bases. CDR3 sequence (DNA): TGTGCCAGCAGCTTATCTAGCGGGGGGGCCCAAGATACGCAGTATTTT. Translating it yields CASSLSSGGAQDTQYF.

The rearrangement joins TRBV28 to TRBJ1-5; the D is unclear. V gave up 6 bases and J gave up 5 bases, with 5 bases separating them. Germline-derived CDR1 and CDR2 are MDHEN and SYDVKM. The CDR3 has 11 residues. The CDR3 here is CASSLDQPQHF. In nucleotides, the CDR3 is TGTGCCAGCAGCCTAGATCAGCCCCAGCATTTT.

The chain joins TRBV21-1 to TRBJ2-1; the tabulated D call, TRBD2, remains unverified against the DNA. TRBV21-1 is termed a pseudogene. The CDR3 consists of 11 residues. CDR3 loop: CASSKGEEQFF. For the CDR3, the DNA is TGTGCCAGCAGCAAAGGCGAAGAGCAGTTCTTC.

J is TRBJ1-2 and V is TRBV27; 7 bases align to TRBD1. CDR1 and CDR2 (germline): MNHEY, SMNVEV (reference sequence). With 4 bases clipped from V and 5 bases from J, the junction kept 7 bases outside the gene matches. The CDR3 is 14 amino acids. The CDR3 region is CASSSPAGGYGYTF. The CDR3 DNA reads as TGTGCCAGCAGTTCCCCAGCAGGGGGATATGGCTACACCTTC.

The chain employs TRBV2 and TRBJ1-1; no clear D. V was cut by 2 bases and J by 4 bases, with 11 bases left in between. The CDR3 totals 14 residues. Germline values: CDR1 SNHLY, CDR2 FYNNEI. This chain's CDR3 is CASSESVTGTEAFF. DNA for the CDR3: TGTGCCAGCAGTGAATCAGTCACGGGCACTGAAGCTTTCTTT. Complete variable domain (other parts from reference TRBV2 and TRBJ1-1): EPEVTQTPSHQVTQMGQEVILRCVPISNHLYFYWYRQILGQKVEFLVSFYNNEISEKSEIFDDQFSVERPDGSNFTLKIRSTKLEDSAMYFCASSESVTGTEAFFGQGTRLTVV.

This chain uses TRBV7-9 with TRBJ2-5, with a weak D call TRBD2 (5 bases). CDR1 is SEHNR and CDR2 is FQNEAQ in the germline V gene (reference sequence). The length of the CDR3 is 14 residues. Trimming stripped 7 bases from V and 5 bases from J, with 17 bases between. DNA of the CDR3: TGTGCCAGCACCCTTTGGGCTAGAGGGGAGACCCAGTACTTC. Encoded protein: CASTLWARGETQYF.

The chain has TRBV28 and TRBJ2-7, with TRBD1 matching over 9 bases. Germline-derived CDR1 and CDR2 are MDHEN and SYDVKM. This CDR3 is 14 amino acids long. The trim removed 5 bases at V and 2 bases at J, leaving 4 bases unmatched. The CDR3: CASSPDRGPYEQYF. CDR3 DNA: TGTGCCAGCAGTCCGGACAGGGGCCCCTACGAGCAGTACTTC.

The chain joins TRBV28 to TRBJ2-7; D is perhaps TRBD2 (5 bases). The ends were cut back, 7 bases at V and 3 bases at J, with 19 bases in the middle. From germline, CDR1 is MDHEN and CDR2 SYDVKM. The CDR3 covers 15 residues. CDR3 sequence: CASKENRPGIYEQYF. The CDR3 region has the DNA TGTGCCAGCAAAGAAAATCGACCGGGGATCTACGAGCAGTACTTC.

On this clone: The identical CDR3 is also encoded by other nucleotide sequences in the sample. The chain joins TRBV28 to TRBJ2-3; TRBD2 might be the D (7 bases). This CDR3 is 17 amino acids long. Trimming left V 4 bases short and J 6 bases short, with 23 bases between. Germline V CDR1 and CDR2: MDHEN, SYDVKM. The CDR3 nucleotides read TGTGCCAGCAGTTCCCGGCGGGGAGGGGGGGCCCGGGATACGCAGTATTTT. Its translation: CASSSRRGGGARDTQYF.

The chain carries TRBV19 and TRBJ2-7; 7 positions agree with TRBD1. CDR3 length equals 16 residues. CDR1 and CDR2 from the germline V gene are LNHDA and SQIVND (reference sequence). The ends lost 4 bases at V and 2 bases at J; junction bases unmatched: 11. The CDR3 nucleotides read TGTGCCAGTAGTACCCCGGGACAGAAGGGAACCTACGAGCAGTACTTC. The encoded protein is CASSTPGQKGTYEQYF.

The CDR3 protein is CASSQVGQGDGYTF. In nucleotides, the CDR3 is TGTGCCAGCAGCCAAGTGGGACAGGGAGACGGCTACACCTTC. This chain uses TRBV3-1 (or the pseudogene TRBV3-2) with TRBJ1-2, with 9 bases that match TRBD1. CDR1 LGHDT and CDR2 YNNKEL come from the germline V gene (reference sequence). After removal of 1 base from V and 8 bases from J, the junction contained 5 bases not matched to a gene. CDR3 length: 14 residues.

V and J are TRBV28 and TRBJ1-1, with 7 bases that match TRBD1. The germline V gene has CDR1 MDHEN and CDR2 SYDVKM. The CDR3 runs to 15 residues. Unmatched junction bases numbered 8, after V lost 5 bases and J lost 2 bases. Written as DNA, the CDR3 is TGTGCCAGCAGTCCCCCCCGGGACAGCAACACTGAAGCTTTCTTT. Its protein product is CASSPPRDSNTEAFF.

CDR3 in amino acids: CASRPLGAETQYF. The CDR3 DNA is TGTGCCAGCAGACCTCTAGGGGCAGAGACCCAGTACTTC. V and J are TRBV5-4 and TRBJ2-5; D is possibly TRBD1 (5 bases). CDR1 and CDR2 from the germline V gene are SGHNT and YYREEE (reference sequence). Deletions cut 5 bases from V and 4 bases from J, with 12 bases between. CDR3 length: 13 amino acids. Combining the CDR3 with reference TRBV5-4 and TRBJ2-5 gives the whole variable domain ETGVTQSPTHLIKTRGQQVTLRCSSQSGHNTVSWYQQALGQGPQFIFQYYREEENGRGNFPPRFSGLQFPNYSSELNVNALELDDSALYLCASRPLGAETQYFGPGTRLLVL.

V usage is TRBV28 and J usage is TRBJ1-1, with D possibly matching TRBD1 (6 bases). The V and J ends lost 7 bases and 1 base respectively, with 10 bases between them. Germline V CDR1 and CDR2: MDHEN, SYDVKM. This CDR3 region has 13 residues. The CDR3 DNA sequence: TGTGCCAGCACGCTACAGGGGAACACTGAAGCTTTCTTT. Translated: CASTLQGNTEAFF.

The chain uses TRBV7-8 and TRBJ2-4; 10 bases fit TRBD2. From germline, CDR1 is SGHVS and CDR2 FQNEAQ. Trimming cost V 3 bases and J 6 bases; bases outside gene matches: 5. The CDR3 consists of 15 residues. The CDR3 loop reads CASSFASGRLNIQYF. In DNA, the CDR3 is TGTGCCAGCAGCTTCGCTAGCGGGAGATTAAACATTCAGTACTTC.

For the CDR3, the DNA is TGTGCCAGCAGCCCCGGGGATACCTACGAGCAGTACTTC. Translation: CASSPGDTYEQYF. The gene calls are TRBV6-5 and TRBJ2-7; the D gene is possibly TRBD2 (5 bases). Trimming stripped 6 bases from V and 2 bases from J, with 11 bases between. CDR1 MNHEY and CDR2 SVGAGI come from the germline V gene. The CDR3 consists of 13 residues.

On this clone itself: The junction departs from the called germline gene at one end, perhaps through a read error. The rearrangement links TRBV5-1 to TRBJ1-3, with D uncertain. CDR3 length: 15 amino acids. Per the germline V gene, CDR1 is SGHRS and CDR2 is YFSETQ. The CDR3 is CASNLDGGWGNTIYF. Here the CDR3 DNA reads TGCGCCAGCAACTTGGACGGAGGGTGGGGAAACACCATATATTTT.

CDR3 loop: CASSLELAGVLGEQFF. CDR3 in DNA: TGTGCCAGCAGTTTAGAACTAGCGGGAGTATTAGGGGAGCAGTTCTTC. V is TRBV27 and J is TRBJ2-1, with TRBD2 matching over 11 bases. CDR3 size: 16 residues. Germline CDR1 MNHEY, CDR2 SMNVEV (reference sequence). V shed 2 bases and J 10 bases; nucleotides not matched to a gene: 10.

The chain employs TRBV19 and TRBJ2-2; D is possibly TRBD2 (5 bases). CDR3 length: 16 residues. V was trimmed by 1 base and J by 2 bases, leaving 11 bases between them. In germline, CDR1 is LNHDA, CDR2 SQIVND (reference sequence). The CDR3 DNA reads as TGTGCCAGTAGTATAGCGGCTAGCCGAAACACCGGGGAGCTGTTTTTT. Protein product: CASSIAASRNTGELFF.